The clone carrying this TCR beta chain was recorded many times. These data are taken from a study of metastatic and nonmetastatic thyroid tumors. Trimming took 4 bases from V and 2 from J; bases not matched to a gene: 10. The germline V gene has CDR1 SGHRS and CDR2 YFSETQ. The CDR3 extends over 16 amino acids. All patients were untreated before thyroid surgery. TCRdb called clones again from the PCR reads with MiXCR. The table lists roughly 63,000 clones, roughly 17% of them singletons. The source of this sequence is a male donor with papillary thyroid cancer or a benign thyroid nodule (not recorded which). Some clones in this sample may be carry-over from other donors' samples. The chain recombines TRBV5-1 with TRBJ2-7, with TRBD1 identical over 9 bases. Sequencing input: blood. CDR3 residues: CASSRGSGQGPYEQYF. In DNA form, the CDR3 reads TGCGCCAGCAGCCGAGGTTCGGGACAGGGACCCTACGAGCAGTACTTC. The full variable domain, completed using reference TRBV5-1 and TRBJ2-7, is KAGVTQTPRYLIKTRGQQVTLSCSPISGHRSVSWYQQTPGQGLQFLFEYFSETQRNKGNFPGRFSGRQFSNSRSEMNVSTLELGDSALYLCASSRGSGQGPYEQYFGPGTRLTVT.